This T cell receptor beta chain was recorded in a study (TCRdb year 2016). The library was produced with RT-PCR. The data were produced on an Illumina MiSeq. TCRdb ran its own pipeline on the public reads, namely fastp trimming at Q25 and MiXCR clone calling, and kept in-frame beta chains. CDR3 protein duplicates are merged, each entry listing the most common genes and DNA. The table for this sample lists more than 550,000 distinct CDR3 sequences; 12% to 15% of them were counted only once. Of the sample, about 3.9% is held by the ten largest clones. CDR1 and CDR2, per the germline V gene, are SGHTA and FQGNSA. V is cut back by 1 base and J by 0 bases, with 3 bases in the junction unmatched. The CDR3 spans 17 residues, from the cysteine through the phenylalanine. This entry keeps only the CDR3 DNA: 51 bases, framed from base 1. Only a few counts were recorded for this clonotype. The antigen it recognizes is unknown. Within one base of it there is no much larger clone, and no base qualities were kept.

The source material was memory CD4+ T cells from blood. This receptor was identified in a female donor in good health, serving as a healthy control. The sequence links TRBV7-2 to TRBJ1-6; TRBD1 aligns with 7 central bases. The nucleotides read TGTGCCAGCAGCTTAGGTCAGGGGGGCTCCTATAATTCACCCCTCCACTTT. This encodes CASSLGQGGSYNSPLHF.